These 12 T cell receptor beta chains originate from one sample sequenced in a study of blood T cell repertoires in COVID-19. Using immunoSEQ multiplex PCR, the repertoire was profiled, and TCRdb retains in-frame clones only, with some absent. In the table there are some 270,000 clones, 89% of which are singletons. Sequenced input: peripheral blood. The receptors derive from a man aged 45-65 years with acute or convalescent COVID-19.

The rearrangement links TRBV3-1 (or the pseudogene TRBV3-2) to TRBJ2-1; 7 bases match TRBD1. J was trimmed by 2 bases and V by 2 bases; bases with no gene match: 9. Per the germline V gene, CDR1 is LGHDT and CDR2 is YNNKEL (reference sequence). The CDR3 extends over 17 amino acids. The CDR3 nucleotides read TGTGCCAGCAGCCAATCCTCTGGGACAGCCACCTACAATGAGCAGTTCTTC. Amino acids: CASSQSSGTATYNEQFF.

This chain uses TRBV5-8 with TRBJ1-1, with D tentatively TRBD1 (5 bases). Trimming took 4 bases from V and 5 from J, leaving 15 bases between them. CDR3 length: 14 amino acids. Germline CDR1 is SGHTS and CDR2 is YDEGEE. The CDR3 nucleotides read TGTGCCAGCAGCGCTACAGGTACCAGAACTGAAGCTTTCTTT. Translating it yields CASSATGTRTEAFF.

The rearrangement uses TRBV7-8 and TRBJ2-3; 7 bases fit TRBD2. CDR1 and CDR2 from the germline V gene are SGHVS and FQNEAQ. Unmatched junction bases numbered 13, after V lost 5 bases and J lost 2 bases. CDR3 length equals 17 residues. The CDR3 nucleotides read TGTGCCAGCAGCGTGAGGGCGCTAGCGGATATCACAGATACGCAGTATTTT. It encodes CASSVRALADITDTQYF.

The chain combines TRBV27 with TRBJ2-1; TRBD2 matches 10 bases. The V and J ends lost 5 bases and 7 bases, in that order; junction bases with no gene match: 17. CDR1 and CDR2 from the germline V gene are MNHEY and SMNVEV (reference sequence). The CDR3 length is 18 residues. The CDR3 protein is CASSPLAGGDTYRNEQFF. The CDR3, as DNA: TGTGCCAGCAGTCCCTTAGCGGGGGGCGACACTTATCGAAATGAGCAGTTCTTC.

This clone was observed a handful of times. The genes are TRBV12-3 or TRBV12-4 and TRBJ2-2; D perhaps matches TRBD2 (5 bases). The CDR3 loop spans 13 amino acids. V was trimmed by 2 bases and J by 5 bases, leaving 6 bases between them. CDR3 DNA sequence: TGTGCCAGCAGTTTAAGAGGGACCGGGGAGCTGTTTTTT. Protein product: CASSLRGTGELFF.

The J gene is TRBJ1-4, the V gene TRBV5-1, with TRBD1 matching over 8 bases. V shed 4 bases, J shed 7 bases, and the junction held 9 bases outside the gene matches. The CDR3 consists of 15 residues. Per the germline V gene, CDR1 is SGHRS and CDR2 is YFSETQ. This CDR3 is CASSPRQGPGEKLFF. CDR3 nucleotide sequence: TGCGCCAGCAGCCCTAGACAGGGGCCAGGTGAAAAACTGTTTTTT. Full variable domain (outside the CDR3, taken from reference TRBV5-1 and TRBJ1-4): KAGVTQTPRYLIKTRGQQVTLSCSPISGHRSVSWYQQTPGQGLQFLFEYFSETQRNKGNFPGRFSGRQFSNSRSEMNVSTLELGDSALYLCASSPRQGPGEKLFFGSGTQLSVL.

This clone was seen only once. The chain recombines TRBV6-5 with TRBJ1-6; 9 nucleotides align to TRBD1. Germline CDR1 MNHEY, CDR2 SVGAGI. V dropped 11 bases and J dropped 7; count of bases not matched to a gene: 3. The CDR3 loop spans 12 amino acids. In DNA, the CDR3 is TGTGCCTGCGGGACAGGGAATTCACCCCTCCACTTT. This sequence encodes CACGTGNSPLHF.

The V and J genes are TRBV3-1 (or the pseudogene TRBV3-2) and TRBJ2-7; D remains ambiguous. V was cut by 4 bases and J by 6 bases, with 16 bases left in between. CDR1 and CDR2 from the germline V gene are LGHDT and YNNKEL (reference sequence). This CDR3 has 14 residues. The chain's CDR3 is CASSPLQVFGEQYF. CDR3 DNA: TGTGCCAGCAGCCCCCTTCAAGTGTTCGGCGAGCAGTACTTC.

The chain uses TRBV18 and TRBJ2-5; D might be TRBD2 (6 bases). V was trimmed by 0 bases and J by 2 bases, leaving 10 bases between them. This CDR3 is 15 amino acids long. Germline CDR1 is KGHSH and CDR2 is LQKENI. The CDR3 coding sequence is TGTGCCAGCTCACCACCGATGGGGACTCAAGAGACCCAGTACTTC. Translation gives CASSPPMGTQETQYF.

V and J are TRBV19 and TRBJ1-1; no definite D call. This CDR3 is 11 amino acids long. The ends were cut back, 8 bases at V and 13 bases at J, with 17 bases in the middle. CDR1 and CDR2 from the germline V gene are LNHDA and SQIVND (reference sequence). CDR3 bases: TGTGCCAGTTTGGCGTTGGGCCAAGTTTTCTTT. It yields the protein CASLALGQVFF. The entire variable domain, with the rest obtained from reference TRBV19 and TRBJ1-1, is as follows: DGGITQSPKYLFRKEGQNVTLSCEQNLNHDAMYWYRQDPGQGLRLIYYSQIVNDFQKGDIAEGYSVSREKKESFPLTVTSAQKNPTAFYLCASLALGQVFFGQGTRLTVV.

The chain uses TRBV5-1 and TRBJ2-7; 10 positions agree with TRBD2. This CDR3 has 18 amino acids. V shed 0 bases and J 0 bases; nucleotides not matched to a gene: 9. Per the germline V gene, CDR1 is SGHRS and CDR2 is YFSETQ. Written as DNA, the CDR3 is TGCGCCAGCAGCTTGGCGGCTAGCGGGGGCCTCAGCTCCTACGAGCAGTACTTC. Its translation: CASSLAASGGLSSYEQYF.

The V gene is TRBV25-1, the J gene TRBJ2-1; 9 nucleotides match TRBD1. The CDR3 contains 13 residues. Germline-derived CDR1 and CDR2 are MGHDK and SYGVNS. Trimming removed 8 bases from V and 6 bases from J; junction bases left unmatched: 5. The CDR3 coding sequence is TGTGCCAGCGGGGACAGGGTTTTCAATGAGCAGTTCTTC. This sequence encodes CASGDRVFNEQFF.